This T cell receptor beta chain comes out of a study of T cells after yellow fever vaccination. Study-wide context: The SMART-Seq v4 Ultra Low Input method served to prepare the low-cell-number fractions. General observations from the study: Shared CD4/CD8 clonotypes were a small share, likely from convergent recombination.

V was clipped by 0 bases and J by 9 bases, with 19 bases between them. Germline lookup yields CDR1 SGHRS and CDR2 YFSETQ. This CDR3 is 16 amino acids long. This clonotype was counted at least ten times. Its specificity is unknown. TCRdb analysed the 5' RACE reads with MiXCR anew, one entry per CDR3 protein. The sample has hundreds of thousands of distinct CDR3 sequences; around 16% are singletons. This TCR was sampled from a man aged 18-30 years who received the YFV17D yellow fever vaccine. Specimen: PBMCs, collected around 5 days after the first yellow fever vaccination. J is TRBJ2-1 and V is TRBV5-1; perhaps TRBD2 as D (6 bases). The CDR3 reads CASSLGAGSFVGEQFF. The CDR3 region has the DNA TGCGCCAGCAGCTTGGGAGCGGGTAGTTTCGTTGGTGAGCAGTTCTTC.